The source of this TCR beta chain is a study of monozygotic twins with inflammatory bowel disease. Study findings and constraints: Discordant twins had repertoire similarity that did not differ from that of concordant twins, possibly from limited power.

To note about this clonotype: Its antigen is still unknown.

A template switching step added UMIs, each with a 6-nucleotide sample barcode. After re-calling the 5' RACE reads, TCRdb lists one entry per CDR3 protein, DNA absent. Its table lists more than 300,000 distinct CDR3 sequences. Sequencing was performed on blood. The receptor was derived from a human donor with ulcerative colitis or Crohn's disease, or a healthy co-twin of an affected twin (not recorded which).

The CDR3 protein is CASSPNVQVTTNEKLFF. The chain recombines TRBV18 with TRBJ1-4; TCRdb returns TRBD1, unconfirmable since there is no DNA. Germline CDR1 KGHSH, CDR2 LQKENI. The CDR3 runs 17 residues.